These 15 T cell receptor beta chains were sequenced from one sample in a study of OX40 agonist ivuxolimab in advanced cancers. This table comes from immunoSEQ multiplex PCR, and its TCRdb copy is limited to in-frame clones, with some not included. Of around 76,000 clones listed, about 88% were seen once; the top ten hold roughly 8%. The sequences come from CD4+ or CD8+ T cells sorted from blood, collected in a trial of the OX40 agonist ivuxolimab. The receptors originated from an adult with an advanced solid tumor such as melanoma, head and neck, liver or kidney cancer.

V usage is TRBV6-5 and J usage is TRBJ2-7; D not resolved. CDR1 and CDR2 from the germline V gene are MNHEY and SVGAGI. The length of the CDR3 is 13 residues. Between the trimmed V and J ends, which lost 5 bases and 3 bases, there was a span of 11 bases. CDR3 region: CASSPSHLYEQYF. Here the CDR3 DNA reads TGTGCCAGCAGTCCCTCACACCTCTACGAGCAGTACTTC.

The V call is TRBV30, the J call TRBJ2-2; D is possibly TRBD2 (6 bases). Germline loops: CDR1 GTSNPN, CDR2 SVGIG (reference sequence). Trimming cost V 0 bases and J 5 bases, with 10 bases left between them. The CDR3 loop spans 14 amino acids. CDR3 nucleotides: TGTGCCTGGAGTGTACTGGAGGGGACCGGGGAGCTGTTTTTT. Its translation is CAWSVLEGTGELFF. The variable domain in full, completed from reference TRBV30 and TRBJ2-2, reads SQTIHQWPATLVQPVGSPLSLECTVEGTSNPNLYWYRQAAGRGLQLLFYSVGIGQISSEVPQNLSASRPQDRQFILSSKKLLLSDSGFYLCAWSVLEGTGELFFGEGSRLTVL.

This sequence joins TRBV5-1 and TRBJ1-1; no firm D call. The germline CDR1 and CDR2 sequences are SGHRS and YFSETQ. The CDR3 consists of 13 residues. With 1 base removed from V and 3 bases from J, the gap between germline ends came to 7 bases. The CDR3 coding sequence is TGCGCCAGCAGCTTGAACTTGGACACTGAAGCTTTCTTT. This encodes CASSLNLDTEAFF.

V gene TRBV15 combines with J gene TRBJ2-3; D unclear. Trimming cost V 0 bases and J 5 bases, with 9 bases left between them. Germline V lookup: CDR1 LNHNV, CDR2 YYDKDF (reference sequence). The CDR3 spans 14 residues. DNA for the CDR3: TGTGCCACCAGCAGAGAGGTGCGAGGAGATACGCAGTATTTT. Translating gives CATSREVRGDTQYF.

This chain joins TRBV7-9 and TRBJ1-4; 9 bases match TRBD1. The CDR3 spans 16 residues. V was pared by 1 base and J by 7 bases, with 7 bases of the junction left unmatched. Germline V gives CDR1 SEHNR, CDR2 FQNEAQ (reference sequence). The CDR3 DNA sequence: TGTGCCAGCAGCTTAGGGGACAGGGAGGGTGCTGAAAAACTGTTTTTT. Translated: CASSLGDREGAEKLFF.

The J gene is TRBJ2-5, the V gene TRBV2; 7 bases agree with TRBD1. CDR1 and CDR2 (germline): SNHLY, FYNNEI. V shed 5 bases, J shed 4 bases, and the junction held 10 bases outside the gene matches. The CDR3 extends over 15 amino acids. CDR3 DNA: TGTGCCAGCAGTCCCAGGGGCTCAGGGGGAGAGACCCAGTACTTC. Its translation: CASSPRGSGGETQYF. Full variable domain (outside the CDR3, taken from reference TRBV2 and TRBJ2-5): EPEVTQTPSHQVTQMGQEVILRCVPISNHLYFYWYRQILGQKVEFLVSFYNNEISEKSEIFDDQFSVERPDGSNFTLKIRSTKLEDSAMYFCASSPRGSGGETQYFGPGTRLLVL.

This chain joins TRBV9 and TRBJ1-1; D unresolved. Germline CDR1 SGDLS, CDR2 YYNGEE. Trimming took off 0 bases at V and 3 bases at J, with 6 bases between the two ends. The CDR3 loop spans 13 amino acids. CDR3 in DNA: TGTGCCAGCAGCGTAGAACTGTACACTGAAGCTTTCTTT. This gives the protein CASSVELYTEAFF. The variable domain in full, completed from reference TRBV9 and TRBJ1-1, reads DSGVTQTPKHLITATGQRVTLRCSPRSGDLSVYWYQQSLDQGLQFLIQYYNGEERAKGNILERFSAQQFPDLHSELNLSSLELGDSALYFCASSVELYTEAFFGQGTRLTVV.

This chain links TRBV4-1 with TRBJ1-5; maybe TRBD1 (5 bases). V lost 5 bases, J lost 11 bases, and 19 bases lay in between. Germline V gene sequence: CDR1 MGHRA, CDR2 YSYEKL. CDR3 length equals 14 residues. The CDR3, as DNA: TGCGCCAGCAGCTCAAGATCGGGAGGGGCGTCCCAGCATTTT. The encoded protein is CASSSRSGGASQHF.

The rearrangement links TRBV21-1 to TRBJ1-3. TRBV21-1 is shown as a pseudogene. This CDR3 comprises 17 residues. The CDR3 here is CASSGPRGANPGNTIYF. CDR3 coding DNA: TGTGCCAGCAGCGGCCCCCGGGGGGCCAACCCTGGAAACACCATATATTTT.

This clone has more than one count but fewer than ten. The rearrangement links TRBV7-3 to TRBJ2-2; 12 bases map to TRBD2. Trimming removed 4 bases from V and 5 bases from J; junction bases left unmatched: 5. The germline V gene has CDR1 SGHTA and CDR2 FQGTGA. The CDR3 contains 16 residues. This CDR3 reads CASSSLAGGGTGELFF. For the CDR3, the DNA is TGTGCCAGCAGCTCCCTAGCGGGAGGGGGGACCGGGGAGCTGTTTTTT.

Concerning this clone: The junction differs from germline at one of its ends, possibly a read error. The chain joins TRBV19 to TRBJ2-7; perhaps TRBD1 as D (5 bases). Germline CDR1 and CDR2: LNHDA and SQIVND (reference sequence). CDR3 size: 13 residues. The CDR3 DNA reads as TGTGCCAGTAGTATAGGACAGTTCTACGAGCAGTGCTTC. This codes for CASSIGQFYEQCF.

This chain joins TRBV30 and TRBJ1-2, with D tentatively TRBD1 (5 bases). Germline CDR1 and CDR2: GTSNPN and SVGIG (reference sequence). V lost 7 bases to trimming and J lost 2 bases, with 11 bases between them. The CDR3 has 12 amino acids. CDR3 in amino acids: CASREGNYGYTF. For the CDR3, the DNA is TGTGCCTCAAGAGAGGGGAACTATGGCTACACCTTC.

The chain is built from TRBV25-1 and TRBJ2-5, with 8 bases aligning to TRBD1. Germline V gene sequence: CDR1 MGHDK, CDR2 SYGVNS. CDR3 length: 16 amino acids. The V gene end was trimmed by 3 bases and the J gene end by 4 bases; junction bases not matched to a gene: 10. The CDR3 loop reads CASSEGGRGRAETQYF. CDR3 coding DNA: TGTGCCAGCAGTGAGGGGGGCAGGGGGCGCGCAGAGACCCAGTACTTC.

This clone was recorded only once. J is TRBJ2-3 and V is TRBV5-1, with D uncertain. This CDR3 is 13 amino acids long. The germline CDR1 and CDR2 sequences are SGHRS and YFSETQ. Trimming removed 5 bases from V and 2 bases from J, with 9 bases in between. CDR3 in amino acids: CASRPGSTDTQYF. CDR3 DNA: TGCGCCAGCAGACCGGGTTCCACAGATACGCAGTATTTT.

The rearrangement links TRBV9 to TRBJ2-3; 10 bases fit TRBD1. V shed 0 bases, J shed 5 bases, and the junction held 3 bases outside the gene matches. This CDR3 spans 15 amino acids. CDR1 and CDR2 from the germline V gene are SGDLS and YYNGEE. The CDR3 spells CASSVAGQGGDTQYF. The CDR3 nucleotides read TGTGCCAGCAGCGTAGCTGGACAGGGGGGAGATACGCAGTATTTT.